This T cell receptor (beta chain) was retrieved from a study of blood T cell repertoires in COVID-19. Whole-study context: The United States, Italy and Spain supplied acute and convalescent COVID-19 samples. PBMCs, B-cell-depleted T cells, or T cells provided the cDNA or gDNA that made up the material.

J was trimmed by 9 bases and V by 0 bases; bases with no gene match: 4. Germline CDR1 and CDR2: LGHDT and YNNKEL (reference sequence). The CDR3 covers 14 residues. Under the authors' procedure: Reference gene primer amplification gave nucleated cell count estimates. Using immunoSEQ multiplex PCR, the repertoire was profiled, and TCRdb retains in-frame clones only, with some absent. V and J calls and clone size are those listed in that table; D and trimming were worked out from the DNA. The sample holds 190,000 or so clones, 89% seen once. Specimen: peripheral blood. The J gene is TRBJ2-1, the V gene TRBV3-1 (or the pseudogene TRBV3-2); 8 bases match TRBD2. This sequence was found in a man aged 40-50 years with acute or convalescent COVID-19. The CDR3 protein is CASSQDQLAVEQFF. The DNA for the CDR3 is TGTGCCAGCAGCCAAGATCAACTAGCGGTTGAGCAGTTCTTC.